This is a list of T cell receptor beta chains from one sample in a study of T cell responses to AZD1222 COVID-19 vaccine. Method: immunoSEQ multiplex PCR; TCRdb's copy keeps in-frame clones and lacks some. The table has 150,000 to 200,000 clones, about 86% seen once. The sequences come from peripheral blood, collected 28 days after the second AZD1222 dose. Receptors originate from an adult who received the AZD1222 COVID-19 vaccine. Each CDR3 is given with its conserved first and last residue. The order of the fields is V gene, D gene, J gene, clone size, CDR3 protein, CDR3 DNA. The D gene is left open where the match is weak. The size entry is marked missing in some rows and otherwise reads once, few, many or a size class.

TRBV30	TRBD2	TRBJ2-2	NA	CAWSLGLAGVTGELFF	TGTGCCTGGAGTTTGGGACTAGCGGGGGTCACCGGGGAGCTGTTTTTT
TRBV29-1	NA	TRBJ2-2	NA	CSASLGGVGELFF	TGCAGCGCGTCCCTGGGGGGCGTCGGGGAGCTGTTTTTT
TRBV6-6	TRBD2	TRBJ2-1	NA	CASNPAGGRNNEQFF	TGTGCCAGCAATCCAGCGGGGGGGCGGAACAATGAGCAGTTCTTC
TRBV27	TRBD1	TRBJ1-2	once	CASSLQGAPSYGYTF	TGTGCCAGCAGTTTACAGGGGGCCCCCTCTTATGGCTACACCTTC
TRBV29-1	TRBD1	TRBJ1-6	NA	CSVATGGGSPLHF	TGCAGCGTTGCGACAGGGGGCGGTTCACCCCTCCACTTT
TRBV28	NA	TRBJ1-2	NA	CASSFEGVYGYTF	TGTGCCAGCAGTTTTGAAGGGGTATATGGCTACACCTTC
TRBV19	NA	TRBJ2-7	NA	CASSNRYEQYF	TGTGCCAGTAGTAACCGCTACGAGCAGTACTTC
TRBV19	NA	TRBJ2-4	NA	CASSTPAHIAKNIQYF	TGTGCCAGTAGTACCCCAGCCCATATAGCCAAAAACATTCAGTACTTC
TRBV5-1	NA	TRBJ2-1	NA	CASSREAGHLRNEQFF	TGCGCCAGCAGCCGGGAAGCGGGACACCTTCGGAATGAGCAGTTCTTC
TRBV19	TRBD2	TRBJ2-7	NA	CASSIWLAGQTEQYF	TGTGCCAGTAGTATTTGGCTAGCGGGGCAAACCGAGCAGTACTTC
TRBV27	NA	TRBJ2-5	NA	CASSLYAGLKETQYF	TGTGCCAGCAGTCTATACGCAGGGTTAAAAGAGACCCAGTACTTC
TRBV3-1/TRBV3-2	TRBD1	TRBJ1-2	once	CASSPRDRGHHGYTF	TGTGCCAGCAGCCCCCGGGACAGGGGGCATCATGGCTACACCTTC
TRBV5-5	NA	TRBJ1-1	NA	CASSLEAVLRRTGNTEAFF	TGTGCCAGCAGCTTGGAAGCAGTTTTACGGCGAACAGGTAACACTGAAGCTTTCTTT
TRBV2	NA	TRBJ1-6	few	CASSAQAWDNSPLHF	TGTGCCAGCAGTGCCCAGGCATGGGATAATTCACCCCTCCACTTT
TRBV19	TRBD2	TRBJ2-3	NA	CASSKGSGRGDTQYF	TGTGCCAGTAGTAAAGGCAGCGGGAGGGGAGATACGCAGTATTTT
TRBV28	NA	TRBJ1-1	NA	CASSLAGQNTEAFF	TGTGCCAGCAGTTTAGCAGGACAGAACACTGAAGCTTTCTTT
TRBV7-3	TRBD1	TRBJ2-7	NA	CASSRAGTGADEQYF	TGTGCCAGCAGCAGAGCCGGGACAGGGGCCGACGAGCAGTACTTC
TRBV14	NA	TRBJ1-4	NA	CASSPGRVGEKLFF	TGTGCCAGCAGCCCCGGAAGGGTAGGAGAAAAACTGTTTTTT
TRBV4-1	NA	TRBJ1-5	NA	CASSQTQGSNQPQHF	TGCGCCAGCAGCCAAACACAGGGCAGCAATCAGCCCCAGCATTTT
TRBV9	TRBD1	TRBJ1-1	once	CASSLGQGGNTEAFF	TGTGCCAGCAGCCTAGGACAGGGGGGGAACACTGAAGCTTTCTTT
TRBV28	TRBD1	TRBJ2-3	NA	CASSFRRDRVTTDTQYF	TGTGCCAGCAGTTTCAGGCGGGACAGGGTTACCACAGATACGCAGTATTTT
TRBV6-5	TRBD1	TRBJ1-1	NA	CASRRDSAPTEAFF	TGTGCCAGCAGACGGGACAGCGCGCCCACTGAAGCTTTCTTT
TRBV3-1/TRBV3-2	TRBD1	TRBJ1-2	once	CASSQDARGRDGYTF	TGTGCCAGCAGCCAAGATGCCAGGGGGCGAGATGGCTACACCTTC
TRBV11-1	TRBD1	TRBJ2-5	NA	CASSLGGTDQETQYF	TGTGCCAGCAGCTTAGGGGGGACAGACCAAGAGACCCAGTACTTC
TRBV3-1/TRBV3-2	NA	TRBJ2-7	NA	CASSQDRVAYEQYF	TGTGCCAGCAGCCAAGACCGGGTCGCCTACGAGCAGTACTTC
TRBV30	NA	TRBJ1-4	NA	CAWSGEKLFF	TGTGCCTGGAGTGGTGAAAAACTGTTTTTT
TRBV11-3	NA	TRBJ2-5	NA	CASSLDPTKSETQYF	TGTGCCAGCAGCTTAGACCCGACTAAATCAGAGACCCAGTACTTC
TRBV7-2	NA	TRBJ1-5	NA	CASSLAFPGTNQPQHF	TGTGCCAGCAGCTTAGCGTTTCCGGGGACCAATCAGCCCCAGCATTTT
TRBV12-1	NA	TRBJ2-1	NA	CASSPTGGQANNEQFF	TGTGCCAGCAGCCCTACCGGGGGACAGGCAAACAATGAGCAGTTCTTC
TRBV5-5	NA	TRBJ2-1	NA	CASSMGTGAYNEQFF	TGTGCCAGCAGCATGGGGACGGGCGCCTACAATGAGCAGTTCTTC
TRBV18	NA	TRBJ1-2	NA	CASSPTQGDKSYGYTF	TGTGCCAGCTCACCCACACAGGGAGATAAAAGCTATGGCTACACCTTC
TRBV30	NA	TRBJ2-2	NA	CARDTTNTGELFF	TGTGCCCGGGACACGACGAACACCGGGGAGCTGTTTTTT
TRBV7-2	NA	TRBJ1-4	NA	CASSLVGRTTNEKLFF	TGTGCCAGCAGCTTAGTTGGGCGAACAACTAATGAAAAACTGTTTTTT
TRBV6-5	TRBD2	TRBJ2-3	NA	CASSLAGGYTDTQYF	TGTGCCAGCTCACTAGCGGGGGGCTACACAGATACGCAGTATTTT
TRBV5-1	NA	TRBJ1-1	NA	CASTPQGLNTEAFF	TGCGCCAGCACCCCCCAAGGGCTGAACACTGAAGCTTTCTTT
TRBV7-3	NA	TRBJ1-1	NA	CASSLIGGMNTEAFF	TGTGCCAGCAGCTTAATAGGGGGAATGAACACTGAAGCTTTCTTT
TRBV28	NA	TRBJ2-3	NA	CASTSIRVLFTDTQYF	TGTGCCAGCACCTCTATCCGGGTCTTGTTCACAGATACGCAGTATTTT
TRBV5-4	TRBD1	TRBJ1-4	few	CASSQGALDEKLFF	TGTGCCAGCAGCCAGGGGGCGCTTGATGAAAAACTGTTTTTT
TRBV3-1/TRBV3-2	TRBD1	TRBJ1-2	NA	CASSDTGGAYGYTF	TGTGCCAGCAGCGATACAGGGGGCGCCTATGGCTACACCTTC
TRBV30	NA	TRBJ1-1	few	CAWQVGPMNTEAFF	TGTGCCTGGCAGGTGGGGCCCATGAACACTGAAGCTTTCTTT
TRBV9	NA	TRBJ1-4	NA	CASSPQTQGLTNEKLFF	TGTGCCAGCAGCCCCCAGACCCAGGGCCTAACTAATGAAAAACTGTTTTTT
TRBV7-8	TRBD1	TRBJ1-2	NA	CASSTTHRGGYTF	TGTGCCAGCAGCACGACCCACAGGGGAGGCTACACCTTC
TRBV12-3/TRBV12-4	NA	TRBJ1-2	NA	CASRRTEDYGYTF	TGTGCCAGCAGGCGAACAGAGGACTATGGCTACACCTTC
TRBV6-5	NA	TRBJ2-7	NA	CASSYSSSYEQYF	TGTGCCAGCAGTTACTCGAGTTCCTACGAGCAGTACTTC
TRBV9	NA	TRBJ1-2	NA	CASSVGLQNNYGYTF	TGTGCCAGCAGCGTAGGGCTGCAGAACAACTATGGCTACACCTTC
TRBV19	NA	TRBJ2-7	NA	CASRTREGSYEQYF	TGTGCCAGTAGAACCAGGGAAGGCTCCTACGAGCAGTACTTC
TRBV30	TRBD1	TRBJ1-5	once	CASSDRGNQPQHF	TGTGCCTCCAGCGACAGGGGCAATCAGCCCCAGCATTTT
TRBV3-1/TRBV3-2	NA	TRBJ2-3	NA	CASSQGRGTDTQYF	TGTGCCAGCAGCCAAGGGAGGGGCACAGATACGCAGTATTTT
TRBV7-3	NA	TRBJ1-1	NA	CASSANRNTEAFF	TGTGCCAGCAGCGCCAACAGGAACACTGAAGCTTTCTTT
TRBV30	NA	TRBJ1-1	NA	CAWSGAGAEAFF	TGTGCCTGGAGTGGGGCAGGGGCTGAAGCTTTCTTT
TRBV12-3/TRBV12-4	NA	TRBJ2-3	NA	CASLGDSPLQYF	TGTGCCAGTCTAGGGGACTCTCCGCTCCAGTATTTT
TRBV28	NA	TRBJ1-5	NA	CASSFSPPQQPQHF	TGTGCCAGCAGTTTCAGTCCCCCTCAACAGCCCCAGCATTTT
TRBV29-1	NA	TRBJ2-5	NA	CSVEGARARETQYF	TGCAGCGTTGAAGGGGCAAGGGCGAGGGAGACCCAGTACTTC
TRBV20-1	TRBD1	TRBJ1-2	NA	CSASFRQGGYGYTF	TGCAGTGCTAGTTTCCGACAGGGCGGCTATGGCTACACCTTC
TRBV6-5	TRBD1	TRBJ2-1	NA	CASNRGRGDEQFF	TGTGCCAGCAACAGGGGCCGGGGCGATGAGCAGTTCTTC
TRBV4-2	NA	TRBJ1-4	few	CASSQEPGDEKLFF	TGTGCCAGCAGCCAAGAACCAGGGGACGAAAAACTGTTTTTT